This T cell receptor beta chain was obtained from a study of cytomegalovirus exposure and HLA in healthy donors. Across the study: From donors who were HLA-typed, an early data release held around 85 million unique TCRs.

The study, taken as a whole, reports: The productive fraction for most TCR beta V segments was about 87% or about 30% in an earlier analysis. There were reportedly fewer N-insertions in an Asian-associated ancestry cluster than the approximately 630-donor mean, in a later analysis.

Regarding this clone: What it binds is unknown.

This PCR relied on a set of 60 Vbeta primers and 13 Jbeta primers. Some clones are missing from TCRdb's copy, which holds only in-frame ones; the method was immunoSEQ multiplex PCR. Here the sample spans approximately 200,000 clones, roughly four fifths being singletons. The sequencing input was PBMCs. This receptor was obtained from a woman between 45 and 60 years old in good health and CMV-seropositive.

Written as DNA, the CDR3 is TGTGCCAGCAGCCTACGCCCAGGGGTAGGGGAGCAGTACTTC. Translated: CASSLRPGVGEQYF. This chain links TRBV27 with TRBJ2-7; D might be TRBD1 (6 bases). The V gene's germline CDR1 is MNHEY and CDR2 SMNVEV (reference sequence). The CDR3 runs to 14 residues. Trimming pared 6 bases from V and 7 bases from J, leaving 19 bases between.